Below, 28 T cell receptor beta chains from the same sample are listed, as sequenced in a study of tumor and adjacent non-tumor tissue in lung cancer. This sample's RNA came from whole unsorted tissue. More than 3 cm separated this lung sample from the edge of the tumor. Three rounds of nested PCR, following a modified ARM-PCR protocol, produced the TCRbeta library. TCRdb itself ran the multiplex PCR reads through MiXCR, one entry per CDR3 protein. Of some 80,000 distinct CDR3 sequences detected, less than 85% appear once; the ten largest clones hold roughly 37%. Material: distant non-tumor lung tissue. The receptors shown here come from a man in his 70s with non-small cell lung cancer.

The chain links TRBV29-1 to TRBJ2-7; D unresolved. This CDR3 has 12 residues. V was shortened by 4 bases and J by 13 bases, with 20 bases between the two germline ends. In germline, CDR1 is SQVTM, CDR2 ANQGSEA. DNA for the CDR3: TGCAGCGTTGTTGCTACATCCTACGAGGAATACTTC. As protein: CSVVATSYEEYF.

As for this clonotype: The junction shows a germline mismatch at one end, possibly a read error. V gene TRBV11-2 combines with J gene TRBJ2-5, with D unclear. The CDR3 has 15 residues. Germline V lookup: CDR1 SGHAT, CDR2 FQNNGV. The CDR3 loop reads CVSSLDHAFVETQYF. The CDR3 region has the DNA TGTGTCAGCAGCTTAGATCACGCATTTGTAGAGACCCAGTACTTC.

For this clonotype: Mismatch with germline at one junction end may stem from a read error. This chain links TRBV20-1 with TRBJ1-3, with D possibly being TRBD1 (5 bases). The CDR3 has 14 residues. Germline V gene lookup returns CDR1 DFQATT and CDR2 SNEGSKA (reference sequence). The CDR3 DNA follows: TGCAGTCCTAGAGATTCCTTGGGGGTAAACACCATATATTTT. Translation: CSPRDSLGVNTIYF.

Points on this clonotype: This could be a read error, since a much larger clone is one nucleotide away. The chain has TRBV7-9 and TRBJ1-1; tentatively, D is TRBD1 (6 bases). Germline V lookup: CDR1 SEHNR, CDR2 FQNEAQ (reference sequence). This CDR3 is 15 amino acids long. The CDR3 region has the DNA TGTGCCAGAAGCTTAGGTTCCAACAGGGACACTGAAGCTTTCTTT. It specifies CARSLGSNRDTEAFF.

As for this clonotype: At one end the junction does not follow the germline gene, possibly because of a read error. V usage is TRBV11-3 and J usage is TRBJ2-3; perhaps D is TRBD1 or TRBD2 (5 bases each). The CDR3 is 15 amino acids. Germline values: CDR1 SGHNT, CDR2 YENEEA. The CDR3 DNA is TGTACCAGCACCCGTCGGGACGTAAGCACAGATATGCAGTATTTT. It is translated as CTSTRRDVSTDMQYF.

This clonotype was seen only a few times. This is likely a read error, given that the CDR3 carries no conserved phenylalanine or tryptophan at its end. The limits of the CDR3 on the DNA are not certain, so only TCRdb's listed CDR3 is given. This rearrangement joins TRBV6-1 to TRBJ2-5. Germline-derived CDR1 and CDR2 are MNHNS and SASEGT. A total of 13 residues make up the CDR3, ends included. This CDR3 reads CASNNQELETQYL.

As to this clonotype: As the CDR3 is not closed by the conserved phenylalanine or tryptophan, this likely results from a read error. The limits of the CDR3 on the DNA are not certain, so only TCRdb's listed CDR3 is given. This chain joins TRBV6-1 and TRBJ1-5; TRBD1, as called in the table, went unchecked against the DNA. CDR1 and CDR2 (germline): MNHNS, SASEGT. The CDR3 has 14 residues if both end residues are counted. The CDR3 is CASSVGAGNQLKHL.

A few counts support this clonotype. Relative to the germline gene, one junction end is altered; a read error may explain this. The chain links TRBV11-3 to TRBJ2-2; perhaps TRBD2 as D (6 bases). CDR1 and CDR2 (germline): SGHNT, YENEEA. This CDR3 is built from 16 residues. The CDR3 loop reads CASSGRSVAAAGELFF. Written as DNA, the CDR3 is TGTGCCAGCAGCGGCCGGTCGGTAGCGGCGGCCGGGGAACTGTTTTTT.

This clonotype has only a few counts. This may arise from a read error, as a much more abundant clone is one base away. The CDR3, as DNA: TGTGCCAGCAGCTTGAACTTCAGGGCCCAGTACTTC. Translation: CASSLNFRAQYF. V and J are TRBV5-6 and TRBJ2-5; tentative D call: TRBD1 (5 bases). The V gene's germline CDR1 is SGHDT and CDR2 YYEEEE. Trimming shortened V by 1 base and J by 9 bases, and 10 bases separated the two germline ends. The CDR3 spans 12 residues. Variable domain in full (rest from reference TRBV5-6 and TRBJ2-5): DAGVTQSPTHLIKTRGQQVTLRCSPKSGHDTVSWYQQALGQGPQFIFQYYEEEERQRGNFPDRFSGHQFPNYSSELNVNALLLGDSALYLCASSLNFRAQYFGPGTRLLVL.

The sample holds a few counts of this clonotype. The genes are TRBV7-9 and TRBJ2-3, with 15 bases matching TRBD2. CDR1 is SEHNR, CDR2 FQNEAQ, per germline (reference sequence). The length of the CDR3 is 15 residues. The V gene end was trimmed by 8 bases and the J gene end by 4 bases; junction bases not matched to a gene: 4. The CDR3 spells CASEGLAGGSDTQYF. The DNA of the CDR3 is TGTGCCAGCGAGGGACTAGCGGGGGGCTCAGATACGCAGTATTTT.

In regard to this clonotype: An end of the junction differs from the germline gene, which may be a read error. The chain joins TRBV29-1 to TRBJ2-3, with D perhaps matching TRBD2 (6 bases). The CDR3 covers 14 residues. CDR1 and CDR2 from the germline V gene are SQVTM and ANQGSEA. This CDR3 is CSARRELGTDAQYF. The DNA for the CDR3 is TGCAGCGCCAGACGGGAGTTAGGCACAGATGCGCAGTATTTT.

As for this clonotype: The junction and the germline gene differ at one end; a read error may be behind it. The chain couples TRBV5-6 to TRBJ1-6; no definite D call. The CDR3 has 12 amino acids. The germline gives CDR1 SGHDT, CDR2 YYEEEE. The CDR3 spells CASSRAGSPLNF. The CDR3 DNA reads as TGTGCCAGCAGCCGCGCTGGATCACCACTTAACTTT.

Note on this clonotype: The final CDR3 position lacks the conserved phenylalanine or tryptophan, pointing to a likely read error. This sequence joins TRBV29-1 and TRBJ2-5, with D tentatively TRBD1 (7 bases). The length of the CDR3 is 16 residues. Germline V gene data show CDR1 as SQVTM and CDR2 as ANQGSEA. The DNA of the CDR3 is TGCAACGGGAGACTAGACAGGGACGTTTTGCGAGAGACCCAGTACTAC. This codes for CNGRLDRDVLRETQYY.

With respect to this clonotype: No conserved phenylalanine or tryptophan ends this CDR3, so it is likely a read error. The chain recombines TRBV11-3 with TRBJ2-7, with 7 bases lining up with TRBD1. The CDR3 runs 13 residues. Germline assignment: CDR1 SGHNT and CDR2 YENEEA. CDR3 residues: CAGSTGVSYEQYL. The CDR3 nucleotides read TGTGCCGGCAGCACAGGGGTTTCCTACGAGCAGTACCTC.

The chain recombines TRBV28 with TRBJ2-1; D remains unclear. V was shortened by 6 bases and J by 9 bases, with 21 bases between the two germline ends. Germline CDR1 is MDHEN and CDR2 is SYDVKM. This CDR3 region has 15 residues. Written as DNA, the CDR3 is TGTGCCAGCAGCCGACACTTCGCCGCTCGGGTTGAGCAGTTCTTC. Translating it yields CASSRHFAARVEQFF. The variable domain in full, with the rest retrieved from reference TRBV28 and TRBJ2-1, is DVKVTQSSRYLVKRTGEKVFLECVQDMDHENMFWYRQDPGLGLRLIYFSYDVKMKEKGDIPEGYSVSREKKERFSLILESASTNQTSMYLCASSRHFAARVEQFFGPGTRLTVL.

The chain is built from TRBV10-3 and TRBJ2-3; D tentatively fits TRBD1 or TRBD2 (5 bases each). Germline values: CDR1 ENHRY, CDR2 SYGVKD. The V end lost 6 bases, the J end lost 0 bases, and 7 bases lay between the germline ends. CDR3 length: 13 amino acids. CDR3 sequence (DNA): TGTGCCATCAGCCGGGACAGCACAGATACGCAGTATTTT. Translated, it gives CAISRDSTDTQYF.

For this clonotype: Its ends do not fully match the called genes, so a read error is possible. V usage is TRBV28 and J usage is TRBJ2-7; D not certain. Germline V gene data show CDR1 as MDHEN and CDR2 as SYDVKM. This CDR3 has 13 amino acids. CDR3 bases: TGTACCAGCAGCCCCCCTTTAAAGTACGAGCAGTGCTTC. Translated: CTSSPPLKYEQCF.

Details on this clonotype: A read error may produce the germline difference seen at one junction end. J is TRBJ2-5 and V is TRBV12-3 or TRBV12-4; 10 bases line up with TRBD2. The CDR3 runs 15 residues. In nucleotides, the CDR3 is TGCGCCAGCAGCGGGCTAGCGGGAGTGGTGGAGGTCCAGTACTTC. It translates to CASSGLAGVVEVQYF.

Of note for this clonotype: At one end, the junction sequence differs from germline, possibly due to a read error. The chain has TRBV6-6 and TRBJ1-6; possibly TRBD1 for D (5 bases). The CDR3 is made up of 15 amino acids. Germline V CDR1 and CDR2: MNHNY, SVGAGI (reference sequence). CDR3 bases: TGTGCAAGCATTCGGGACGCCACTTGGGTGTCACCCCTCCAATTT. Translated: CASIRDATWVSPLQF.

In regard to this clonotype: Germline and junction disagree at one end, which may indicate a read error. The chain links TRBV4-1 to TRBJ2-1; D might be TRBD2 (6 bases). CDR3 size: 17 residues. Per germline, CDR1 MGHRA and CDR2 YSYEKL. The CDR3 nucleotides read TGCGCTAGCAGCCAAGACCCCGGGGGAGACACCTACAATGAGCCGTTCTTC. It encodes CASSQDPGGDTYNEPFF.

On this clonotype itself: At one end the junction does not follow the germline gene, possibly because of a read error. The chain couples TRBV6-5 to TRBJ1-1; 7 bases line up with TRBD1. CDR3 length equals 15 residues. Germline values: CDR1 MNHEY, CDR2 SVGAGI. The CDR3 coding sequence is TGCGCCAGCCGTAACACCGGGACAGAGAACACTGAAGCTTTCTTT. This encodes CASRNTGTENTEAFF.

This clonotype was picked up a small number of times. Being one base from a much bigger clone, this may be a read error. For the CDR3, the DNA is TGTGCCAGCAGTTTCAATCAGGGCTCTGGAAACACCATATATTTT. Its protein product is CASSFNQGSGNTIYF. V usage is TRBV6-5 and J usage is TRBJ1-3; D possibly corresponds to TRBD1 (5 bases). V dropped 4 bases and J dropped 0 bases, with 10 bases sitting between them. CDR1 and CDR2 from the germline V gene are MNHEY and SVGAGI. The CDR3 is 15 residues long.

Of note for this clonotype: Mismatch with germline at one junction end may stem from a read error. The V and J genes are TRBV6-1 and TRBJ1-2, with 9 bases that match TRBD1. The CDR3 contains 13 residues. Germline V lookup: CDR1 MNHNS, CDR2 SASEGT. The CDR3 here is CANSGGTGNGYTF. The CDR3 bases are TGTGCCAACAGTGGTGGGACAGGGAATGGCTACACCTTC.

This clonotype has just one count. This chain joins TRBV29-1 and TRBJ1-2; D uncertain. This CDR3 region has 16 residues. Germline assignment: CDR1 SQVTM and CDR2 ANQGSEA. Trimming took off 4 bases at V and 6 bases at J, with 24 bases between the two ends. The CDR3: CSVVPYQSLREDGYTF. Here the CDR3 DNA reads TGCAGCGTTGTCCCCTATCAATCGTTGCGAGAAGATGGCTACACCTTC.

Worth noting for this clonotype: A read error may account for a junction end that differs from germline. The genes are TRBV4-2 and TRBJ1-1; TRBD1 aligns across 8 bases. The CDR3 is 15 amino acids. Germline CDR1 reads LGHNA; CDR2 reads YNFKEQ. The CDR3 nucleotides are TGTGCCAGCAACCAAGGGGGACAGGCGAGCACTGAAGCTTTCTTT. Residues: CASNQGGQASTEAFF.

Concerning this clonotype itself: An end of the junction differs from the germline gene, which may be a read error. This chain uses TRBV11-3 with TRBJ2-3, with D tentatively TRBD2 (5 bases). CDR3 length: 15 amino acids. In germline, CDR1 is SGHNT, CDR2 YENEEA. The CDR3 sequence is CASARREVSTNTQYF. CDR3 nucleotides: TGTGCCAGCGCACGTCGGGAAGTAAGCACAAATACGCAGTATTTT.

As regards this clonotype: A much larger clone sits a single nucleotide away, making a read error possible. The chain employs TRBV5-4 and TRBJ2-7, with D maybe TRBD2 (5 bases). Per the germline V gene, CDR1 is SGHNT and CDR2 is YYREEE (reference sequence). V lost 7 bases to trimming and J lost 2 bases, with 19 bases between them. The CDR3 loop spans 15 amino acids. CDR3 in DNA: TGTGCCAGCGGCGGTGGCGCTAGCCGACCCTACGAGCAGTACTTC. Residues: CASGGGASRPYEQYF.

About this clonotype: Compared with germline, one end of the junction differs, possibly owing to a read error. The rearrangement links TRBV6-6 to TRBJ2-7; no reliable D call. The germline V gene has CDR1 MNHNY and CDR2 SVGAGI (reference sequence). The length of the CDR3 is 14 residues. CDR3 nucleotide sequence: TGTGCCAGCAACCCCGGGCAGATGTACTACGGGCAGTACTTC. Amino acid sequence: CASNPGQMYYGQYF.